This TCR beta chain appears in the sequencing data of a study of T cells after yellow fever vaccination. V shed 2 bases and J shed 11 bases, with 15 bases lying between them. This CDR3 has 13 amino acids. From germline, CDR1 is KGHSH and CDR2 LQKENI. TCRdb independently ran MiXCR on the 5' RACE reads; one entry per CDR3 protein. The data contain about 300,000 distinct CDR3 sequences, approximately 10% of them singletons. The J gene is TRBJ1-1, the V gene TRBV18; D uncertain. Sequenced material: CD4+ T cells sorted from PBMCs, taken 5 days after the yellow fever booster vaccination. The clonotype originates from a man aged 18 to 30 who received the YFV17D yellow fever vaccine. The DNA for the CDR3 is TGTGCCAGCTCACCAGGGTGGGCAGGAACGGCTTTCTTT. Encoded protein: CASSPGWAGTAFF. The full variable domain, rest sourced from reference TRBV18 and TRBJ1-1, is NAGVMQNPRHLVRRRGQEARLRCSPMKGHSHVYWYRQLPEEGLKFMVYLQKENIIDESGMPKERFSAEFPKEGPSILRIQQVVRGDSAAYFCASSPGWAGTAFFGQGTRLTVV.